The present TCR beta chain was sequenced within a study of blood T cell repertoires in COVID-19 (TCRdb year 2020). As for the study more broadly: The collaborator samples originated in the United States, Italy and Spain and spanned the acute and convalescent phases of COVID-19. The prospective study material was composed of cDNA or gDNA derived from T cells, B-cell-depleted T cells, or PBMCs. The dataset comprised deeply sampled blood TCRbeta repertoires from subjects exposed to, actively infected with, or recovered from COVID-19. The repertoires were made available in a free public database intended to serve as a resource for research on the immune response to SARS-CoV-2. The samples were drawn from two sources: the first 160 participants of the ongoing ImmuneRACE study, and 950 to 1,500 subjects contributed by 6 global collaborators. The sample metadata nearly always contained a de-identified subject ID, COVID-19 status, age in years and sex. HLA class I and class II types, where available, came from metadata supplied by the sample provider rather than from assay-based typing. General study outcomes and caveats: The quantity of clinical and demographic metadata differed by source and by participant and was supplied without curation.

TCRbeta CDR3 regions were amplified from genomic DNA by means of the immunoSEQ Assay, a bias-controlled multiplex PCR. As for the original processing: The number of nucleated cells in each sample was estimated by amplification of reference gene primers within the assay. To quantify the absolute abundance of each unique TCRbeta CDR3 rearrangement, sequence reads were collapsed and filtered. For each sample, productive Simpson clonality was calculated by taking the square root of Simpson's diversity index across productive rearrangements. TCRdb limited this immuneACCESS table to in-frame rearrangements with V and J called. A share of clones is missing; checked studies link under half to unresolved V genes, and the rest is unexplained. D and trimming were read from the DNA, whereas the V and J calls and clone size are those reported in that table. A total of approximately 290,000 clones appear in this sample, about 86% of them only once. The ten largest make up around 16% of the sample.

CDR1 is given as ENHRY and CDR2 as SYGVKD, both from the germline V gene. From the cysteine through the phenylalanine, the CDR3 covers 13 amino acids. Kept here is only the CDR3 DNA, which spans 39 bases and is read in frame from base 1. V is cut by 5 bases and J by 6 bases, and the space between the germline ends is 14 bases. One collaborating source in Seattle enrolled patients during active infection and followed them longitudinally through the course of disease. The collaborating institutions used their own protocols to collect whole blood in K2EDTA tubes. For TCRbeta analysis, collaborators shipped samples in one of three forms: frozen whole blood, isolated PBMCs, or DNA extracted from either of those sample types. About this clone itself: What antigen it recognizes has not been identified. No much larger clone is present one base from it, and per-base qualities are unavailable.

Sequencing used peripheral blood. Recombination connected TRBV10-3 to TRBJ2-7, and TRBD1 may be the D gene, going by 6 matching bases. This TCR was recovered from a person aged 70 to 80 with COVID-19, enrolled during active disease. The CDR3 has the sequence CAISLQGEGEQYF. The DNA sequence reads TGTGCCATCAGTTTACAGGGCGAGGGCGAGCAGTACTTC.